Shown below are 21 T cell receptor beta chains from a single sample sequenced in a study of OX40 agonist ivuxolimab in advanced cancers. This table comes from immunoSEQ multiplex PCR, and its TCRdb copy is limited to in-frame clones, with some not included. Among about 58,000 clones listed, about 85% were seen once. Here the sequenced sample was CD4+ or CD8+ T cells sorted from blood, taken in a trial of the OX40 agonist ivuxolimab. These receptors originate from an adult with an advanced solid tumor such as melanoma, head and neck, liver or kidney cancer.

J is TRBJ2-2 and V is TRBV11-3; possible D gene TRBD1, 6 bases. Germline V gene sequence: CDR1 SGHNT, CDR2 YENEEA. V was pared by 5 bases and J by 4 bases, with 11 bases between. The CDR3 is 14 residues long. For the CDR3, the DNA is TGTGCCAGCAGCCAGGGGCCAGCCACCGGGGAGCTGTTTTTT. Its translation is CASSQGPATGELFF.

The chain carries TRBV15 and TRBJ2-3; TRBD2 matches 9 bases. CDR1 and CDR2 (germline): LNHNV, YYDKDF (reference sequence). The V and J ends lost 3 bases and 0 bases, in that order; junction bases with no gene match: 4. The CDR3 sequence is 16 residues long. The CDR3 sequence is CATSRASGASTDTQYF. CDR3 nucleotide sequence: TGTGCCACCAGCAGGGCTAGCGGGGCTAGCACAGATACGCAGTATTTT.

The V gene is TRBV15, the J gene TRBJ2-1; D perhaps matches TRBD1 (5 bases). This CDR3 comprises 11 residues. CDR1 is LNHNV, CDR2 YYDKDF, per germline (reference sequence). Trimming stripped 2 bases from V and 10 bases from J, with 6 bases between. Here the CDR3 DNA reads TGTGCCACCAGCAGAAGGACAGAGCAGTTCTTC. Encoded protein: CATSRRTEQFF. Combining the CDR3 with reference TRBV15 and TRBJ2-1 gives the whole variable domain DAMVIQNPRYQVTQFGKPVTLSCSQTLNHNVMYWYQQKSSQAPKLLFHYYDKDFNNEADTPDNFQSRRPNTSFCFLDIRSPGLGDTAMYLCATSRRTEQFFGPGTRLTVL.

This clone was found a few times. The chain employs TRBV7-9 and TRBJ1-4; D gene uncertain. The V gene lost 4 bases and the J gene lost 7 bases, with 10 bases spanning the gap. CDR1 SEHNR and CDR2 FQNEAQ come from the germline V gene (reference sequence). CDR3 length equals 13 residues. The CDR3 protein is CASSSEDGEKLFF. DNA for the CDR3: TGTGCCAGCAGCTCAGAAGACGGTGAAAAACTGTTTTTT. Supplemented by reference TRBV7-9 and TRBJ1-4, the full variable domain reads DTGVSQNPRHKITKRGQNVTFRCDPISEHNRLYWYRQTLGQGPEFLTYFQNEAQLEKSRLLSDRFSAERPKGSFSTLEIQRTEQGDSAMYLCASSSEDGEKLFFGSGTQLSVL.

The rearrangement joins TRBV27 to TRBJ2-1; 9 bases match TRBD2. Germline V gene data show CDR1 as MNHEY and CDR2 as SMNVEV (reference sequence). V dropped 4 bases and J dropped 1; count of bases not matched to a gene: 2. The CDR3 extends over 15 amino acids. The CDR3 DNA is TGTGCCAGCAGTTCGAGCGGGGGGTCCTACAATGAGCAGTTCTTC. Translated: CASSSSGGSYNEQFF.

The rearrangement joins TRBV6-1 to TRBJ2-3; D gene uncertain. Trimming took 6 bases from V and 3 from J, leaving 7 bases between them. The CDR3 has 12 amino acids. Germline lookup yields CDR1 MNHNS and CDR2 SASEGT. CDR3 coding DNA: TGTGCCAGCAGACCTCAGACAGATACGCAGTATTTT. This translates into CASRPQTDTQYF.

This clone was recorded once. The CDR3 nucleotides read TGCGCCAGCAGCACCGGACTAGCGGGGGGGGATGAGCAGTTCTTC. Amino acid sequence: CASSTGLAGGDEQFF. V usage is TRBV5-1 and J usage is TRBJ2-1, with TRBD2 matching over 15 bases. This CDR3 has 15 residues. The germline V gene encodes CDR1 SGHRS and CDR2 YFSETQ. The V segment lost 4 bases and the J segment 8 bases; nucleotides outside the gene matches: 4.

The chain carries TRBV10-3 and TRBJ1-1, with TRBD1 matching 8 bases. Germline trimming cut 3 bases from V and 4 bases from J; bases unmatched to any gene: 7. Germline lookup yields CDR1 ENHRY and CDR2 SYGVKD. This CDR3 has 15 residues. The CDR3 is CAISDFDRGRTEAFF. The CDR3 region has the DNA TGTGCCATCAGTGACTTTGACAGGGGACGCACTGAAGCTTTCTTT.

CDR3 protein: CASSPSGGYTGELFF. DNA for the CDR3: TGTGCCAGCAGTCCTAGCGGGGGATACACCGGGGAGCTGTTTTTT. V usage is TRBV6-5 and J usage is TRBJ2-2; TRBD2 agrees at 10 bases. V lost 5 bases, J lost 3 bases, and 3 bases stayed unmatched. Per the germline V gene, CDR1 is MNHEY and CDR2 is SVGAGI. This CDR3 contains 15 residues.

The V call is TRBV7-9, the J call TRBJ1-3; the match to TRBD1 covers 7 bases. Germline V CDR1 and CDR2: SEHNR, FQNEAQ (reference sequence). This CDR3 is 15 amino acids long. The ends lost 5 bases at V and 0 bases at J; junction bases unmatched: 4. CDR3 amino acids: CASSPGQASGNTIYF. For the CDR3, the DNA is TGTGCCAGCAGCCCCGGACAGGCCTCTGGAAACACCATATATTTT.

The chain has TRBV5-6 and TRBJ1-1; no clear D gene. The CDR3 is made up of 11 amino acids. Germline loops: CDR1 SGHDT, CDR2 YYEEEE. Trimming removed 2 bases at V and 4 bases at J, with 3 bases between. CDR3 DNA sequence: TGTGCCAGCAGCTTTAGCACTGAAGCTTTCTTT. Its protein product is CASSFSTEAFF.

The V gene is TRBV7-3, the J gene TRBJ2-3; 10 bases are shared with TRBD2. From germline, CDR1 is SGHTA and CDR2 FQGTGA. V shed 5 bases and J 5 bases; nucleotides not matched to a gene: 13. CDR3 size: 17 residues. The CDR3 protein is CASSHTLSGRAGDTQYF. DNA for the CDR3: TGTGCCAGCAGCCATACACTCAGCGGGAGGGCAGGAGATACGCAGTATTTT.

The V and J genes are TRBV19 and TRBJ2-3; a possible D gene is TRBD1 (5 bases). Per germline, CDR1 LNHDA and CDR2 SQIVND (reference sequence). The CDR3 has 18 amino acids. V was trimmed by 0 bases and J by 1 base, leaving 17 bases between them. The CDR3 DNA sequence: TGTGCCAGTAGTATAGATTTCTCAGGGCGGAGCGGCACAGATACGCAGTATTTT. Its protein product is CASSIDFSGRSGTDTQYF.

The chain recombines TRBV2 with TRBJ1-1, with D perhaps TRBD1 (6 bases). Trimming removed 5 bases at V and 4 bases at J, with 11 bases between. The CDR3 contains 13 residues. The V gene's germline CDR1 is SNHLY and CDR2 FYNNEI. The CDR3 is CASSTGSATEAFF. The CDR3 DNA is TGTGCCAGCAGTACAGGGTCGGCCACTGAAGCTTTCTTT.

The rearrangement uses TRBV7-9 and TRBJ1-2, with 9 positions matching TRBD1. This CDR3 has 15 residues. Looked up from germline, CDR1 is SEHNR and CDR2 is FQNEAQ (reference sequence). J was trimmed by 8 bases and V by 1 base; bases with no gene match: 8. CDR3 DNA sequence: TGTGCCAGCAGCTTAGTGTTCGGGACAGGGACAGGCTACACCTTC. It specifies CASSLVFGTGTGYTF. The full variable domain, in which reference TRBV7-9 and TRBJ1-2 provide the parts outside the CDR3, is DTGVSQNPRHKITKRGQNVTFRCDPISEHNRLYWYRQTLGQGPEFLTYFQNEAQLEKSRLLSDRFSAERPKGSFSTLEIQRTEQGDSAMYLCASSLVFGTGTGYTFGSGTRLTVV.

The CDR3 sequence: CASSRDGHSNQPQHF. The CDR3 region has the DNA TGTGCCAGCAGCCGGGACGGCCATAGCAATCAGCCCCAGCATTTT. V usage is TRBV2 and J usage is TRBJ1-5; tentatively, D is TRBD1 (5 bases). From germline, CDR1 is SNHLY and CDR2 FYNNEI. The CDR3 spans 15 residues. The V end was cut by 6 bases, the J end by 0 bases, with 12 bases between.

J is TRBJ2-1 and V is TRBV7-6; 10 nucleotides line up with TRBD1. Germline V gene sequence: CDR1 SGHVS, CDR2 FNYEAQ. The CDR3 contains 15 residues. V shed 1 base and J 7 bases; nucleotides not matched to a gene: 4. CDR3 nucleotide sequence: TGTGCCAGCAGCTTAGTGACAGGGGGCTTGAATGAGCAGTTCTTC. Its translation is CASSLVTGGLNEQFF.

The chain's CDR3 is CASSSLFAGTGFKGYTF. CDR3 nucleotide sequence: TGCGCCAGCAGCTCCTTATTTGCCGGGACAGGGTTTAAAGGCTACACCTTC. This chain links TRBV5-1 with TRBJ1-2, with TRBD1 matching 9 bases. This CDR3 is 17 amino acids long. V was pared by 3 bases and J by 8 bases, with 17 bases of the junction left unmatched. Germline CDR1 and CDR2: SGHRS and YFSETQ. Based on the CDR3 plus reference TRBV5-1 and TRBJ1-2, the full variable domain is KAGVTQTPRYLIKTRGQQVTLSCSPISGHRSVSWYQQTPGQGLQFLFEYFSETQRNKGNFPGRFSGRQFSNSRSEMNVSTLELGDSALYLCASSSLFAGTGFKGYTFGSGTRLTVV.

The chain links TRBV28 to TRBJ1-5, with 11 bases aligning to TRBD1. With V trimmed by 2 bases and J by 2 bases, 20 bases remained unmatched. The CDR3 extends over 22 amino acids. Germline V gives CDR1 MDHEN, CDR2 SYDVKM. CDR3: CASSLVGLYGTGGIGGNQPQHF. The CDR3 DNA follows: TGTGCCAGCAGTTTAGTTGGTCTCTATGGGACAGGGGGAATCGGAGGCAATCAGCCCCAGCATTTT.

This chain links TRBV6-5 with TRBJ1-2, with 8 nucleotides matching TRBD1. This CDR3 spans 16 amino acids. The germline V gene has CDR1 MNHEY and CDR2 SVGAGI. Trimming took 4 bases from V and 4 from J; bases not matched to a gene: 11. Here the CDR3 DNA reads TGTGCCAGCAGTTCTTTGATGCCAGGGGGCGGCTATGGCTACACCTTC. It encodes CASSSLMPGGGYGYTF.

The rearrangement links TRBV4-2 to TRBJ2-1; 12 bases agree with TRBD2. V shed 1 base, J shed 7 bases, and the junction held 11 bases outside the gene matches. The germline V gene has CDR1 LGHNA and CDR2 YNFKEQ. This CDR3 comprises 18 residues. The CDR3 DNA reads as TGTGCCAGCAGCCAAGGGCCCCACTCTAGCGGGAGGGTGAATGAGCAGTTCTTC. It specifies CASSQGPHSSGRVNEQFF.